A selection of T cell receptor beta chains follows, all from one sample in a study of vaccination and CD4 T cells after COVID-19. One entry per CDR3 protein, called by TCRdb with MiXCR from the PCR reads. The sample yields about 19,000 distinct CDR3 sequences, 45% to 60% seen once. These receptors are not linked to any known antigen. Here the sequenced sample was CD4+ T cells from blood, cultured in vitro, taken after SARS-CoV-2 vaccination. The source is a human donor who had recovered from COVID-19. Each CDR3 is given with its conserved first and last residue.

J gene	V gene	CDR3 protein
TRBJ1-6	TRBV27	CASSRPQGSPLHF
TRBJ2-5	TRBV27	CASSYRTLAGGSLYF
TRBJ1-2	TRBV7-8	CASSLARTGDGYTF
TRBJ2-3	TRBV27	CASSLFQGLLASTDTQYF
TRBJ2-2	TRBV7-9	CASTGVGGHGELFF
TRBJ1-5	TRBV12-3/TRBV12-4	CASSFAGTEYF
TRBJ1-2	TRBV20-1	CSAGGQGGGYGYTF
TRBJ2-3	TRBV6-1	CASRREPGLVDTQYF
TRBJ2-7	TRBV6-2/TRBV6-3	CASSTAQGQQYF
TRBJ1-5	TRBV6-1	CASSEWGGQHF
TRBJ1-6	TRBV27	CASSLSWDRGSPLHF
TRBJ1-1	TRBV12-3/TRBV12-4	CASSSTMWTGDNTEAFF
TRBJ2-3	TRBV19	CASSARAGSGTDTQYF
TRBJ2-2	TRBV10-3	CAISVVGQLNTGELFF
TRBJ2-2	TRBV20-1	CSAKKGISNTGELFF
TRBJ1-5	TRBV6-1	CASSDFGGVTQPQHF
TRBJ2-5	TRBV6-1	CASRIKVLAGNHQETQYF
TRBJ1-3	TRBV5-4	CASSRPSGNTIYF
TRBJ1-1	TRBV10-3	CAIRSGQGAFAFF
TRBJ1-4	TRBV25-1	CASPGQATNEKLFF
TRBJ2-7	TRBV27	CASSYGGEQYF
TRBJ1-2	TRBV10-3	CAIRGDGYGYTF
TRBJ1-6	TRBV12-3/TRBV12-4	CASSPTGMVSPLHF
TRBJ2-5	TRBV20-1	CSARGRVLGLAGGTQYF
TRBJ2-5	TRBV7-3	CASSLNPPGPPQYF
TRBJ1-2	TRBV30	CAWSVLASGPRRAYGYTF
TRBJ1-2	TRBV6-5	CASSYSSGQRGYTF
TRBJ1-1	TRBV18	CASSPDGLMNTEAFF
TRBJ2-5	TRBV28	CASSGGGYQETQYF
TRBJ1-5	TRBV6-2/TRBV6-3	CASSYTGNQPQHF
TRBJ1-5	TRBV7-9	CASSLGGGSNQPQHF